Here is one TCR beta chain with its context. Sequencing was performed with immunoSEQ multiplex PCR; in TCRdb, only in-frame clones are kept and a portion is missing. The sample holds approximately 130,000 clones, around 86% seen once. The record originates from a study of blood T cell repertoires in COVID-19. Overall study context: Samples came from the United States, Italy and Spain, spanning acute and convalescent COVID-19. T cells, B-cell-depleted T cells, or PBMCs supplied cDNA or gDNA.

Germline V lookup: CDR1 KGHSH, CDR2 LQKENI. V gave up 2 bases and J gave up 8 bases, with 9 bases separating them. The CDR3 is made up of 12 amino acids. This receptor was identified in a woman aged 45-65 years who had recovered from COVID-19. The chain joins TRBV18 to TRBJ1-1; D not resolved. Material: peripheral blood. The CDR3 reads CASSPGLGEAFF. Here the CDR3 DNA reads TGTGCCAGCTCACCAGGGTTGGGCGAAGCTTTCTTT.